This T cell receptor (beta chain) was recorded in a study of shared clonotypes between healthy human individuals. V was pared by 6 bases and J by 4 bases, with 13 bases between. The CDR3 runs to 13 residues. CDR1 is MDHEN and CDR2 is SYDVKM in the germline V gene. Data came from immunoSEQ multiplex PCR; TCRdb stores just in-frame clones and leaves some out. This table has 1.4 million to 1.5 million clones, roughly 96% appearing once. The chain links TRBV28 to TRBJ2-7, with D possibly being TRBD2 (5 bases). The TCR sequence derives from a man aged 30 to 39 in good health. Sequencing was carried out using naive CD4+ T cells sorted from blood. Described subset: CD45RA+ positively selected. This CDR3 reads CASRQTGKYEQYF. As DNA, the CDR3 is TGTGCCAGCAGACAGACCGGGAAGTACGAGCAGTACTTC.